This T cell receptor beta chain was recovered during a study of blood T cell repertoires in COVID-19. Study-wide context: The United States, Italy and Spain provided the acute and convalescent COVID-19 samples. From T cells, B-cell-depleted T cells, or PBMCs came the material, which was cDNA or gDNA.

In the source study's methods: The authors estimated nucleated cell counts from reference gene primer amplification. Only in-frame clones appear in the TCRdb table, and some are missing; sequencing was by immunoSEQ multiplex PCR. The D gene and trimming were derived from the DNA, and the V and J assignments and clone size from that table. Of approximately 350,000 clones in the sample, more than 80% were seen once. The CDR3 runs to 16 residues. J gave up 6 bases and V 0 bases, and 6 bases lay outside the gene matches. The germline CDR1 and CDR2 sequences are MNHNS and SASEGT. The Seattle patients joined while their infection was active and were tracked longitudinally afterward.

The sequence was obtained from a woman aged 25 to 39 with COVID-19, enrolled during active disease. Material: peripheral blood. The chain links TRBV6-1 to TRBJ2-1; TRBD2 matches 9 bases. The CDR3 region is CASSEARLAGFNEQFF. DNA for the CDR3: TGTGCCAGCAGTGAAGCGCGCCTAGCGGGGTTCAATGAGCAGTTCTTC.